The 31 T cell receptor beta chains below were found in one sample sequenced in a study of spatial heterogeneity in lung cancer. The time point denotes: sample taken at primary tumor resection. Whole RNA was taken from tumor, nontumor lung or frozen PBMC; it was then sequenced unsorted. TCRdb reanalysed the 5' RACE reads using MiXCR and keeps one entry per CDR3 protein. The table records 8,500 to 14,000 distinct CDR3 sequences, 3.5% to 4.5% of them present only once. This material consisted of PBMCs, taken at surgery. These receptors were obtained from a female donor with early-stage non-small cell lung cancer.

This clonotype was recorded many times. Within a library made for alpha chains, this beta chain is off target, and its count is uninformative. The CDR3 sequence: CASSRGATANEQFF. In nucleotides, the CDR3 is TGTGCCAGCAGCCGGGGGGCTACCGCGAATGAGCAGTTCTTC. The chain recombines TRBV9 with TRBJ2-1; perhaps TRBD2 as D (7 bases). Germline lookup yields CDR1 SGDLS and CDR2 YYNGEE. V lost 4 bases to trimming and J lost 7 bases, with 15 bases between them. The CDR3 totals 14 residues.

The sample holds many counts of this clonotype. A library made for alpha chains picked up this beta chain off target, so its size means little. The genes are TRBV3-1 and TRBJ2-2, with 8 bases lining up with TRBD1. Unmatched junction bases numbered 1, after V lost 2 bases and J lost 5 bases. Germline assignment: CDR1 LGHDT and CDR2 YNNKEL (reference sequence). This CDR3 comprises 14 residues. The CDR3 reads CASSQQGATGELFF. The CDR3 DNA is TGTGCCAGCAGCCAACAGGGGGCGACCGGGGAGCTGTTTTTT. The variable domain in full, with the rest retrieved from reference TRBV3-1 and TRBJ2-2, is DTAVSQTPKYLVTQMGNDKSIKCEQNLGHDTMYWYKQDSKKFLKIMFSYNNKELIINETVPNRFSPKSPDKAHLNLHINSLELGDSAVYFCASSQQGATGELFFGEGSRLTVL.

This clonotype was recorded many times. This beta chain lies outside the target of a library built for alpha chains; its clone size means little. The chain employs TRBV19 and TRBJ1-5; D may be TRBD1 (5 bases). V was shortened by 6 bases and J by 1 base, with 13 bases between the two germline ends. This CDR3 region has 15 residues. Germline V gene data show CDR1 as LNHDA and CDR2 as SQIVND (reference sequence). DNA for the CDR3: TGTGCCAGTAGGCCAACTGGGGGGAGCAATCAGCCCCAGCATTTT. Translation gives CASRPTGGSNQPQHF.

By frequency in the sample, this clonotype is medium-sized. This beta chain turned up in a library designed for alpha chains; as an off-target read, its abundance says little. The chain carries TRBV5-6 and TRBJ1-5; D gene uncertain. Trimming left V 3 bases short and J 3 bases short, with 13 bases between. Per germline, CDR1 SGHDT and CDR2 YYEEEE. CDR3 length equals 15 residues. CDR3 DNA: TGTGCCAGCAGCTCTTGGATCCTTACCAATCAGCCCCAGCATTTT. Protein sequence: CASSSWILTNQPQHF. The variable domain in full, with the rest retrieved from reference TRBV5-6 and TRBJ1-5, is DAGVTQSPTHLIKTRGQQVTLRCSPKSGHDTVSWYQQALGQGPQFIFQYYEEEERQRGNFPDRFSGHQFPNYSSELNVNALLLGDSALYLCASSSWILTNQPQHFGDGTRLSIL.

There are many counts of this clonotype. Little can be read into the size of this beta chain, an off-target read in a library designed for alpha chains. The chain uses TRBV20-1 and TRBJ2-3, with D perhaps being TRBD1 or TRBD2 (7 bases each). This CDR3 has 12 amino acids. With 6 bases removed from V and 9 bases from J, the gap between germline ends came to 16 bases. The germline V gene encodes CDR1 DFQATT and CDR2 SNEGSKA (reference sequence). The CDR3 spells CSARPGGATQYF. CDR3 in DNA: TGCAGTGCCCGCCCAGGGGGGGCAACGCAGTATTTT.

This clonotype was observed a handful of times. Because this beta chain is a stray read in a library intended to capture alpha chains, its abundance should not be given much weight. CDR3 sequence reads: CASSLGWTNSYNEQFF. The CDR3 coding sequence is TGTGCCAGCAGTCTGGGCTGGACTAACTCCTACAATGAGCAGTTCTTC. The J gene is TRBJ2-1, the V gene TRBV13, with D possibly matching TRBD2 (6 bases). From germline, CDR1 is PRHDT and CDR2 FYEKMQ (reference sequence). Trimming removed 6 bases from V and 0 bases from J, with 15 bases in between. The CDR3 totals 16 residues. Supplemented by reference TRBV13 and TRBJ2-1, the full variable domain reads AAGVIQSPRHLIKEKRETATLKCYPIPRHDTVYWYQQGPGQDPQFLISFYEKMQSDKGSIPDRFSAQQFSDYHSELNMSSLELGDSALYFCASSLGWTNSYNEQFFGPGTRLTVL.

Note on this clonotype: Within a library made for alpha chains, this beta chain is off target, and its count is uninformative. The chain links TRBV7-2 to TRBJ1-1; D is unclear. CDR3 length: 13 amino acids. Germline-derived CDR1 and CDR2 are SGHTA and FQGNSA. V was pared by 2 bases and J by 1 base, with 5 bases between. CDR3 sequence reads: CASSLRPNTEAFF. The CDR3 coding sequence is TGTGCCAGCAGCTTACGGCCGAACACTGAAGCTTTCTTT.

This clonotype was seen many times. Since the library was made to target alpha chains, this beta chain is a stray read and its abundance is not meaningful. CDR3 protein: CSAGGQVYNEQFF. In DNA, the CDR3 is TGCAGTGCAGGGGGTCAAGTCTACAATGAGCAGTTCTTC. The chain uses TRBV20-1 and TRBJ2-1, with D maybe TRBD1 (6 bases). The CDR3 runs to 13 residues. The V end was cut by 6 bases, the J end by 3 bases, with 12 bases between. Germline V CDR1 and CDR2: DFQATT, SNEGSKA (reference sequence).

There are many counts of this clonotype. This beta chain came through as a stray read in a library set up for alpha chains, and its size says little. The chain has TRBV6-2 or TRBV6-3 and TRBJ2-6; D not certain. The V end lost 3 bases, the J end lost 1 base, and 7 bases lay between the germline ends. Germline-derived CDR1 and CDR2 are MNHEY and SVGEGT. The CDR3 runs 15 residues. CDR3 residues: CASSYSPSGANVLTF. CDR3 coding DNA: TGTGCCAGCAGTTATAGTCCGTCTGGGGCCAACGTCCTGACTTTC.

This clonotype was found a few times. Since the library was made to target alpha chains, this beta chain is a stray read and its abundance is not meaningful. The genes are TRBV28 and TRBJ2-3; 7 nucleotides match TRBD2. Germline V gives CDR1 MDHEN, CDR2 SYDVKM. V trimming: 6 bases; J trimming: 0 bases; junction bases outside the gene matches: 6. The CDR3 length is 15 residues. The CDR3 nucleotides read TGTGCCAGCAGCCCCGGCGGGGGAAGCACAGATACGCAGTATTTT. Translation: CASSPGGGSTDTQYF.

This clonotype was detected many times. Since the library was made to target alpha chains, this beta chain is a stray read and its abundance is not meaningful. The chain couples TRBV15 to TRBJ2-3; no reliable D call. This CDR3 has 15 residues. V dropped 0 bases and J dropped 2 bases, with 9 bases sitting between them. Germline CDR1 LNHNV, CDR2 YYDKDF (reference sequence). CDR3 DNA: TGTGCCACCAGCAGAGACTCCCGGCCCACAGATACGCAGTATTTT. The encoded protein is CATSRDSRPTDTQYF.

Ten or more counts support this clonotype. Because this beta chain is a stray read in a library intended to capture alpha chains, its abundance should not be given much weight. The rearrangement uses TRBV3-1 and TRBJ1-1; D remains unclear. V gave up 4 bases and J gave up 1 base, with 10 bases separating them. Germline lookup yields CDR1 LGHDT and CDR2 YNNKEL (reference sequence). The CDR3 covers 14 residues. The CDR3 loop reads CASSRGAANTEAFF. DNA of the CDR3: TGTGCCAGCAGCCGTGGCGCAGCGAACACTGAAGCTTTCTTT.

The sample holds many counts of this clonotype. Little can be read into the size of this beta chain, an off-target read in a library designed for alpha chains. The genes are TRBV6-6 and TRBJ1-2, with a tentative D call TRBD1 (6 bases). Germline lookup yields CDR1 MNHNY and CDR2 SVGAGI (reference sequence). V dropped 5 bases and J dropped 3 bases, with 34 bases sitting between them. The CDR3 runs to 21 residues. This CDR3 reads CASSTGAQQGSVRDPYYGYTF. The CDR3 coding sequence is TGTGCCAGCAGTACCGGGGCCCAACAGGGATCGGTTCGCGATCCTTACTATGGCTACACCTTC.

This clonotype was seen repeatedly, ten times or more. A library made for alpha chains picked up this beta chain off target, so its size means little. The J gene is TRBJ1-2, the V gene TRBV28; D is ambiguous. From germline, CDR1 is MDHEN and CDR2 SYDVKM. V was cut by 5 bases and J by 5 bases, with 15 bases left in between. CDR3 length: 14 residues. The CDR3 bases are TGTGCCAGCAGTCCCTCTCGCCCCTCATATGGCTACACCTTC. It codes for CASSPSRPSYGYTF.

There are many counts of this clonotype. The size of this beta chain means little, since it is a stray read in a library made for alpha chains. The chain employs TRBV20-1 and TRBJ2-7; D might be TRBD2 (5 bases). V lost 5 bases to trimming and J lost 2 bases, with 10 bases between them. Germline V gene lookup returns CDR1 DFQATT and CDR2 SNEGSKA (reference sequence). The CDR3 spans 12 residues. This CDR3 is CSASDGTYEQYF. The CDR3 DNA is TGCAGTGCTTCGGACGGGACCTACGAGCAGTACTTC.

This clonotype showed up many times. Being off target in a library aimed at alpha chains, this beta chain has a size of little meaning. The chain employs TRBV6-5 and TRBJ2-7, with TRBD2 matching over 9 bases. The CDR3 is 15 amino acids. The V and J ends lost 2 bases and 2 bases, in that order; junction bases with no gene match: 4. Germline V gene data show CDR1 as MNHEY and CDR2 as SVGAGI. Here the CDR3 DNA reads TGTGCCAGCAGTTACGGTGGCGGGGGGGCCTACGAGCAGTACTTC. Encoded protein: CASSYGGGGAYEQYF.

In its sample, this clonotype was seen many times. This beta chain appears as a stray read in a library generated for alpha chains; its size is not informative. The gene calls are TRBV10-3 and TRBJ1-3; TRBD1 aligns across 7 bases. The CDR3 spans 15 residues. Germline CDR1 ENHRY, CDR2 SYGVKD. The J segment lost 3 bases and the V segment lost 2 bases, leaving 4 bases of the junction unmatched. The CDR3 DNA reads as TGTGCCATCAGTGAGGAGGGGGCATATGGAAACACCATATATTTT. Its protein product is CAISEEGAYGNTIYF.

This clonotype was recorded many times. Since it is a stray read in a library aimed at alpha chains, this beta chain has a size that is not meaningful. The chain couples TRBV29-1 to TRBJ2-2; D ambiguous. Germline V gene data show CDR1 as SQVTM and CDR2 as ANQGSEA. The CDR3 has 12 residues. The V end was cut by 5 bases, the J end by 3 bases, with 7 bases between. The CDR3 DNA follows: TGCAGCGTTCGGGCAGACACCGGGGAGCTGTTTTTT. It is translated as CSVRADTGELFF.

This clonotype is hyperexpanded in the sample. Little can be read into the size of this beta chain, an off-target read in a library designed for alpha chains. The rearrangement uses TRBV2 and TRBJ2-7, with D uncertain. V lost 3 bases, J lost 3 bases, and 9 bases lay in between. The CDR3 covers 13 residues. Germline assignment: CDR1 SNHLY and CDR2 FYNNEI. The CDR3 loop reads CASSDDMDYEQYF. The DNA for the CDR3 is TGTGCCAGCAGTGATGACATGGACTACGAGCAGTACTTC.

Judged by abundance, this clonotype is medium-sized (0.01 to 0.1%). Found in a library prepared for alpha chains, this beta chain is an off-target read, and its abundance has little meaning. For the CDR3, the DNA is TGTGCCAGCAGTGTAGGAAGGAGGTCTGGTTACGAGCAGTTCTTC. Encoded protein: CASSVGRRSGYEQFF. This rearrangement joins TRBV6-1 to TRBJ2-1; tentative D call: TRBD2 (5 bases). Trimming removed 4 bases from V and 10 bases from J, with 20 bases in between. The CDR3 totals 15 residues. Looked up from germline, CDR1 is MNHNS and CDR2 is SASEGT.

This clonotype has at least ten counts. In a library made to pick up alpha chains, this beta chain is a stray read with a size that means little. This chain joins TRBV12-3 or TRBV12-4 and TRBJ1-6, with 10 bases lining up with TRBD1. The CDR3 is made up of 16 amino acids. The V gene end was trimmed by 6 bases and the J gene end by 2 bases; junction bases not matched to a gene: 4. The CDR3 DNA follows: TGTGCCAGCAGGACAGGGGGCAGCGCCTATAATTCACCCCTCCACTTT. This gives the protein CASRTGGSAYNSPLHF.

There are a few counts of this clonotype. This beta chain is a stray read from a library made for alpha chains; its abundance is not meaningful. The chain couples TRBV27 to TRBJ1-1; 9 bases are shared with TRBD1. CDR1 is MNHEY, CDR2 SMNVEV, per germline (reference sequence). With 6 bases clipped from V and 1 base from J, the junction kept 9 bases outside the gene matches. The CDR3 loop spans 16 amino acids. The CDR3 protein is CASRSPGQGSNTEAFF. Here the CDR3 DNA reads TGTGCCAGCAGGTCCCCGGGACAGGGATCGAACACTGAAGCTTTCTTT.

This clonotype was counted only a few times. This beta chain came through as a stray read in a library set up for alpha chains, and its size says little. This chain links TRBV7-3 with TRBJ2-1; D is perhaps TRBD2 (6 bases). Trimming took off 1 base at V and 0 bases at J, with 10 bases between the two ends. CDR1 and CDR2 from the germline V gene are SGHTA and FQGTGA. The CDR3 runs to 16 residues. CDR3 in DNA: TGTGCCAGCAGCTTAAGTGTCGGGAGCTCCTACAATGAGCAGTTCTTC. Translated: CASSLSVGSSYNEQFF.

This clonotype has ten or more counts. The library was designed around alpha chains, so this beta chain is a stray read whose abundance carries little weight. The genes are TRBV20-1 and TRBJ2-3; 9 bases fit TRBD1. This CDR3 is built from 13 residues. Germline-derived CDR1 and CDR2 are DFQATT and SNEGSKA (reference sequence). J lost 4 bases, V lost 5 bases, and 4 bases had no gene match. CDR3 protein: CSALQGAADTQYF. The CDR3 nucleotides read TGCAGTGCTTTACAGGGGGCCGCAGATACGCAGTATTTT.

This clonotype is medium-sized (0.01 to 0.1%) in the sample. This beta chain is a stray read from a library made for alpha chains; its abundance is not meaningful. The chain recombines TRBV20-1 with TRBJ1-2; D remains ambiguous. The V gene's germline CDR1 is DFQATT and CDR2 SNEGSKA (reference sequence). This CDR3 has 13 amino acids. V lost 1 base, J lost 4 bases, and 10 bases lay in between. The CDR3 region is CSARATVFYGYTF. The CDR3 bases are TGCAGTGCTAGAGCGACGGTTTTCTATGGCTACACCTTC.

This clonotype came up many times. The library was prepared for alpha chains; this beta chain is a stray read, so its frequency means little. The CDR3 DNA reads TGTGCCATCAGTGAGTCAGGACAGGACTACGAGCAGTACTTC. This gives the protein CAISESGQDYEQYF. The J gene is TRBJ2-7, the V gene TRBV10-3, with 7 positions matching TRBD1. Germline V gene lookup returns CDR1 ENHRY and CDR2 SYGVKD. With 0 bases clipped from V and 3 bases from J, the junction kept 2 bases outside the gene matches. This CDR3 contains 14 residues.

This clonotype has at least ten counts. The library was prepared for alpha chains; this beta chain is a stray read, so its frequency means little. This sequence joins TRBV7-9 and TRBJ2-2; D possibly uses TRBD1 or TRBD2 (5 bases each). Germline values: CDR1 SEHNR, CDR2 FQNEAQ (reference sequence). This CDR3 has 14 residues. Trimming took 5 bases from V and 1 from J, leaving 8 bases between them. This CDR3 reads CASSRDGNTGELFF. In DNA form, the CDR3 reads TGTGCCAGCAGCCGGGACGGGAACACCGGGGAGCTGTTTTTT.

In this sample, this clonotype turned up many times. This beta chain is an off-target read within a library intended for alpha chains, so its frequency means little. V and J are TRBV29-1 and TRBJ1-2; 7 nucleotides align to TRBD1. The CDR3 sequence is 15 residues long. The germline gives CDR1 SQVTM, CDR2 ANQGSEA. Trimming removed 7 bases from V and 0 bases from J; junction bases left unmatched: 11. The CDR3 sequence is CSAVGTAGANYGYTF. CDR3 coding DNA: TGCAGCGCCGTGGGGACAGCAGGAGCTAACTATGGCTACACCTTC.

This clonotype was detected many times. The library was built for alpha chains, so this beta chain is an off-target read and its size means little. The chain joins TRBV7-2 to TRBJ2-4, with 7 bases fitting TRBD2. This CDR3 is 17 amino acids long. V dropped 5 bases and J dropped 3; count of bases not matched to a gene: 13. Germline CDR1 reads SGHTA; CDR2 reads FQGNSA. CDR3 sequence (DNA): TGTGCCAGCAGCCGTAGGGGCAGCGGGGAGAACAAAAACATTCAGTACTTC. As protein: CASSRRGSGENKNIQYF.

With respect to this clonotype: A single base separates this from a much larger clone, so it may be a read error. This beta chain slipped into a library made for alpha chains as a stray read, so its size is not meaningful. V gene TRBV5-5 combines with J gene TRBJ1-2; TRBD1 matches 8 bases. The junction had 1 base not matched to a gene; V was cut back by 4 bases and J by 2 bases. CDR1 is SGHKS, CDR2 YYEKEE, per germline (reference sequence). The CDR3 runs to 13 residues. In DNA form, the CDR3 reads TGTGCCAGCAGCCGGGACAGGAACTATGGCTACACCTTC. It yields the protein CASSRDRNYGYTF.

Ten or more counts support this clonotype. A library made for alpha chains picked up this beta chain off target, so its size means little. The V and J genes are TRBV19 and TRBJ2-4; TRBD1 matches at 7 bases. This CDR3 is built from 16 residues. CDR1 LNHDA and CDR2 SQIVND come from the germline V gene (reference sequence). The trim removed 5 bases at V and 7 bases at J, leaving 14 bases unmatched. CDR3 protein: CASSLGLRQGQNIQYF. In DNA form, the CDR3 reads TGTGCCAGTAGTCTTGGTTTGAGGCAGGGACAGAACATTCAGTACTTC.